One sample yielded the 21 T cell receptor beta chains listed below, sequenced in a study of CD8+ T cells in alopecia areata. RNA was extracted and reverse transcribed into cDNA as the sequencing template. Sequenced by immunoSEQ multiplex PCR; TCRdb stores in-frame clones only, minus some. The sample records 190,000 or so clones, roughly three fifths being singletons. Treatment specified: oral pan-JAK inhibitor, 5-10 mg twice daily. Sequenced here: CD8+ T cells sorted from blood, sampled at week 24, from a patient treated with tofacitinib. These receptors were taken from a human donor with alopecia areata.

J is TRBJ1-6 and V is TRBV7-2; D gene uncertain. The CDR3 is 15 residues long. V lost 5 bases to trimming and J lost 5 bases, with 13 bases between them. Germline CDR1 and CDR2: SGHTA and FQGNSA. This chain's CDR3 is CASSTPGLNNSPLHF. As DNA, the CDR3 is TGTGCCAGCAGCACACCGGGCCTTAATAATTCACCCCTCCACTTT.

In DNA, the CDR3 is TGTGCCAGCACCCGATGGGGTATTTACAATGAGCAGTTCTTC. It specifies CASTRWGIYNEQFF. This chain links TRBV27 with TRBJ2-1; D gene ambiguous. The CDR3 contains 14 residues. Per germline, CDR1 MNHEY and CDR2 SMNVEV (reference sequence). V shed 7 bases and J shed 4 bases, with 14 bases lying between them.

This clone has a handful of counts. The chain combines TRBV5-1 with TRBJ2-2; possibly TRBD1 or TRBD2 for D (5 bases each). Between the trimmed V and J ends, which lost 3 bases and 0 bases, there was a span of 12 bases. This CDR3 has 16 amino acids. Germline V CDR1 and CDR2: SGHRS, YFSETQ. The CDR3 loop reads CASSSEVGANTGELFF. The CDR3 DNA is TGCGCCAGCAGCTCTGAAGTGGGGGCGAACACCGGGGAGCTGTTTTTT.

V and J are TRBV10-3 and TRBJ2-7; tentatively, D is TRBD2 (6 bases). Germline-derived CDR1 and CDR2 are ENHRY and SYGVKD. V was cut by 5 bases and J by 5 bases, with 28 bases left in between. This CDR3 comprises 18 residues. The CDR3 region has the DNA TGTGCCATCAGTAACGGGAGCTGGCAGTCAGGGCCTAGCGACGAGCAGTACTTC. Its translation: CAISNGSWQSGPSDEQYF.

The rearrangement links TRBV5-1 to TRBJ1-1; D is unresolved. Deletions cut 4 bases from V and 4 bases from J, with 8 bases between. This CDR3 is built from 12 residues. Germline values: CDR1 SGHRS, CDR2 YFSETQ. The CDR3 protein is CASSARGTEAFF. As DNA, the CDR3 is TGCGCCAGCAGCGCCCGGGGCACTGAAGCTTTCTTT.

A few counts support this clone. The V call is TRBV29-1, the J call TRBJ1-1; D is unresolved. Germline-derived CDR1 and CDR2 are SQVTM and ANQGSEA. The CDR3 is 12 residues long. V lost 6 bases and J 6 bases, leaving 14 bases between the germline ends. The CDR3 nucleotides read TGCAGCGTACTTGGGGAATCCGCTGAAGCTTTCTTT. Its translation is CSVLGESAEAFF.

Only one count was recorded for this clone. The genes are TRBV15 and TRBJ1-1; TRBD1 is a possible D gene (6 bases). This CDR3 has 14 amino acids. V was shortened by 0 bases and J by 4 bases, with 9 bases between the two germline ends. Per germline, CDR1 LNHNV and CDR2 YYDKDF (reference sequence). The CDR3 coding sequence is TGTGCCACCAGCAGAGATAGGGGGGGCACTGAAGCTTTCTTT. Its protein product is CATSRDRGGTEAFF.

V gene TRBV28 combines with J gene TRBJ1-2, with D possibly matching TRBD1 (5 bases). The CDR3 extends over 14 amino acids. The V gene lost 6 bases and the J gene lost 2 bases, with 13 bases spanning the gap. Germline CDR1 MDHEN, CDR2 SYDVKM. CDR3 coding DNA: TGTGCCAGCAGCCCCTCCGGGACCAACTATGGCTACACCTTC. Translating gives CASSPSGTNYGYTF.

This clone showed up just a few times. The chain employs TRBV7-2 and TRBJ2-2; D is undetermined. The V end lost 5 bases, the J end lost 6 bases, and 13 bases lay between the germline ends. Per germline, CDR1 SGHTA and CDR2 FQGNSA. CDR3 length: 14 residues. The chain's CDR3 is CASSQYRGAGELFF. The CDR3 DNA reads TGTGCCAGCAGCCAATATCGTGGGGCCGGGGAGCTGTTTTTT.

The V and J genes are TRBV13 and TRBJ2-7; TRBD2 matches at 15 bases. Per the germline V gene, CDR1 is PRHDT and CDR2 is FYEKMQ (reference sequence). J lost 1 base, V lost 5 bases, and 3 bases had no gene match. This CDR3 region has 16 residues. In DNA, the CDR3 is TGTGCCAGCAGCCCCGGACTAGCGGGGGGGTCCTACGAGCAGTACTTC. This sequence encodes CASSPGLAGGSYEQYF.

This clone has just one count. The CDR3 DNA reads TGTGCCAGCAGCCTCAGTGGGTCTATAGTCTACGAGCAGTACTTC. Amino acids: CASSLSGSIVYEQYF. J is TRBJ2-7 and V is TRBV27, with D hard to call. Trimming removed 6 bases from V and 3 bases from J, with 18 bases in between. Germline V gene lookup returns CDR1 MNHEY and CDR2 SMNVEV (reference sequence). This CDR3 is 15 amino acids long.

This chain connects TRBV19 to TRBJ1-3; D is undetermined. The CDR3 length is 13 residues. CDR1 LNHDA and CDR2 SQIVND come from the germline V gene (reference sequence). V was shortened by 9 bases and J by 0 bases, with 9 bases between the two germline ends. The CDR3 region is CASVRSSGNTIYF. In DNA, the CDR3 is TGTGCCAGCGTGCGGAGCTCTGGAAACACCATATATTTT.

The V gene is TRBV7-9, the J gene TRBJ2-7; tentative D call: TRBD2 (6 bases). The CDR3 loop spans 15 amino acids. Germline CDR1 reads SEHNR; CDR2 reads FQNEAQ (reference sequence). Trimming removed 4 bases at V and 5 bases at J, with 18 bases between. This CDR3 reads CASSSQRRAGDEQYF. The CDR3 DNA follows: TGTGCCAGCAGCTCTCAACGGAGGGCTGGGGACGAGCAGTACTTC.

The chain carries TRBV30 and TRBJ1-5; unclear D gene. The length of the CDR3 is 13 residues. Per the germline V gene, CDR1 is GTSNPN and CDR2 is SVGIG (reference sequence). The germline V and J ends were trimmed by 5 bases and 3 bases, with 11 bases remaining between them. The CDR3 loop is CAWQDLPNQPQHF. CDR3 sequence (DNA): TGTGCCTGGCAGGACCTTCCCAATCAGCCCCAGCATTTT.

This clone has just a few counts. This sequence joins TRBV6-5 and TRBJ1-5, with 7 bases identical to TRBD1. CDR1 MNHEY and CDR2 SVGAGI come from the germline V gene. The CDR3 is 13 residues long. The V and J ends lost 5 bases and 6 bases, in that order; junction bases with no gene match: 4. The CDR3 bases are TGTGCCAGCAGTCCCGGGACAGTTCAGCCCCAGCATTTT. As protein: CASSPGTVQPQHF.

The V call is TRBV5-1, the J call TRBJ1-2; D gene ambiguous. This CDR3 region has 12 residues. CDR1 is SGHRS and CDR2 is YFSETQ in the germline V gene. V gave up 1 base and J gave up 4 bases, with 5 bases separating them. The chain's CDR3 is CASSLRGYGYTF. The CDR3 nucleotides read TGCGCCAGCAGCTTGAGAGGCTATGGCTACACCTTC.

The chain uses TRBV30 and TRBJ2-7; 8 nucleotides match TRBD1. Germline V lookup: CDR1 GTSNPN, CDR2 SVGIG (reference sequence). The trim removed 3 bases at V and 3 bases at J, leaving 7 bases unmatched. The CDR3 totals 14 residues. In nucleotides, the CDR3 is TGTGCCTGGAGCAGGACAGGGAAGGTCTACGAGCAGTACTTC. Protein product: CAWSRTGKVYEQYF.

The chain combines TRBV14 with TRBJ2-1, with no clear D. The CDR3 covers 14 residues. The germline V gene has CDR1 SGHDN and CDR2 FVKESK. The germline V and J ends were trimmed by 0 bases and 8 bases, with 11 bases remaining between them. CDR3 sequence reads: CASSQEGPMDEQFF. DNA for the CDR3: TGTGCCAGCAGCCAAGAAGGGCCTATGGATGAGCAGTTCTTC.

The CDR3 loop reads CASKRRQTSYEQYF. In DNA form, the CDR3 reads TGTGCCAGCAAAAGACGACAGACATCCTACGAGCAGTACTTC. The chain joins TRBV5-8 to TRBJ2-7, with D maybe TRBD1 (5 bases). The CDR3 length is 14 residues. Deletions cut 6 bases from V and 1 base from J, with 14 bases between. Germline-derived CDR1 and CDR2 are SGHTS and YDEGEE.

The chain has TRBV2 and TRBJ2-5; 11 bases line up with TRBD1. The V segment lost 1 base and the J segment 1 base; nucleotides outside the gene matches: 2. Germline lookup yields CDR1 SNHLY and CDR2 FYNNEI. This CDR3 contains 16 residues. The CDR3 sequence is CASSEGTGGFQETQYF. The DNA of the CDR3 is TGTGCCAGCAGTGAAGGGACAGGGGGCTTCCAAGAGACCCAGTACTTC.

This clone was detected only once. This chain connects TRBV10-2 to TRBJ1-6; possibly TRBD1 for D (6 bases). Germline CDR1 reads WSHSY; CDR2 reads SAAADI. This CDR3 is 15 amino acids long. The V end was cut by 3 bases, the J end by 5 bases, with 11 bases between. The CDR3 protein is CASSEQGSNNSPLHF. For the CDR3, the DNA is TGCGCCAGCAGTGAACAGGGAAGCAATAATTCACCCCTCCACTTT.